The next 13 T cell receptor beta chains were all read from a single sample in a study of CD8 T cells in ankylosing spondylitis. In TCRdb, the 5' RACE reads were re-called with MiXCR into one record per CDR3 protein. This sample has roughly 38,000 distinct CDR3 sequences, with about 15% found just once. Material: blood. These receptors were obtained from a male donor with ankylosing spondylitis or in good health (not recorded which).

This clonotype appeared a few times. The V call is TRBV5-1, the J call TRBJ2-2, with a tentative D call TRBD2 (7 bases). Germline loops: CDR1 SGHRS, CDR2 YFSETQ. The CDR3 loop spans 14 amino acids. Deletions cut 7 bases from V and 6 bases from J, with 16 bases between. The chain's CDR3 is CASGVGGAAGELFF. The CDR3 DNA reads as TGCGCCAGCGGAGTTGGGGGGGCCGCCGGGGAGCTGTTTTTT.

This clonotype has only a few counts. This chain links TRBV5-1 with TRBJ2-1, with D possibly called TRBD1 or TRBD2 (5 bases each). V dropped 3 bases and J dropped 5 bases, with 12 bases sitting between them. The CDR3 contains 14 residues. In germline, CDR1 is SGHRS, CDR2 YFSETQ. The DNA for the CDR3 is TGCGCCAGCAGCTGGGGGTCTCGCAACAATGAGCAGTTCTTC. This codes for CASSWGSRNNEQFF.

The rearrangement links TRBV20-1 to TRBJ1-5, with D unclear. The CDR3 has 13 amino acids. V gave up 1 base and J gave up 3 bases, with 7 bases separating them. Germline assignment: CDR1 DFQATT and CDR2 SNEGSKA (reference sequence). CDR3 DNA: TGCAGTGCTAGAGTGGCTGCCAATCAGCCCCAGCATTTT. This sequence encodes CSARVAANQPQHF.

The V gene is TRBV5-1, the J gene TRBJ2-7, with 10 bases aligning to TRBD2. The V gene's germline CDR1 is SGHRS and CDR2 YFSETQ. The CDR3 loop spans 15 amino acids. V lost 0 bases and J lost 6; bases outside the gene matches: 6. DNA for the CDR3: TGCGCCAGCAGCTTGGTGGATAGCGGGAGGTCCGAGCAGTACTTC. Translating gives CASSLVDSGRSEQYF.

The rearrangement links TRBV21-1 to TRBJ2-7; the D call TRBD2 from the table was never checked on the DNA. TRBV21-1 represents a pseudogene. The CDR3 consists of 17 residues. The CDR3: CASSRPAQPRGLREQYF. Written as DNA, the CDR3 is TGTGCCAGCAGCAGACCGGCCCAACCGAGGGGACTAAGGGAGCAGTACTTC.

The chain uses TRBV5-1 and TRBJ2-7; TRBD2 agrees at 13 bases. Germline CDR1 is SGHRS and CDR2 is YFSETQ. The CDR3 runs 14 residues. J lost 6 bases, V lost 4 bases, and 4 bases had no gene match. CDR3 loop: CASSLGLAGAEQYF. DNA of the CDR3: TGCGCCAGCAGCCTAGGACTAGCGGGAGCCGAGCAGTACTTC.

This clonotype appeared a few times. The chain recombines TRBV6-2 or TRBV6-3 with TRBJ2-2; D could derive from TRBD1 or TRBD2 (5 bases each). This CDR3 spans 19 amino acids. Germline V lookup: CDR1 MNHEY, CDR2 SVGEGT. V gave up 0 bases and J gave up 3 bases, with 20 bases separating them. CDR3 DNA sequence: TGTGCCAGCAGTTACTCGATGAATCCGGGACGCCCTTACACCGGGGAGCTGTTTTTT. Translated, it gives CASSYSMNPGRPYTGELFF.

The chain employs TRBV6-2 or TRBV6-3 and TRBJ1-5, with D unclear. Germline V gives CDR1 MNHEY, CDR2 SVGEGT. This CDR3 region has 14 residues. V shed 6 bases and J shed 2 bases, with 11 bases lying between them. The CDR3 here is CASRNGGGNQPQHF. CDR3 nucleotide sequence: TGTGCCAGCAGGAACGGTGGGGGCAATCAGCCCCAGCATTTT.

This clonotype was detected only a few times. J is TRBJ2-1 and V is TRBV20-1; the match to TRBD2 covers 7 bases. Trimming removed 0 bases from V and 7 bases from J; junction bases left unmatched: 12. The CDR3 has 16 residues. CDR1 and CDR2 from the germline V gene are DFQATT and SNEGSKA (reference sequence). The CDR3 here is CSARDVAGRLFNEQFF. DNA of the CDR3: TGCAGTGCTAGAGATGTCGCCGGGAGGTTATTTAATGAGCAGTTCTTC.

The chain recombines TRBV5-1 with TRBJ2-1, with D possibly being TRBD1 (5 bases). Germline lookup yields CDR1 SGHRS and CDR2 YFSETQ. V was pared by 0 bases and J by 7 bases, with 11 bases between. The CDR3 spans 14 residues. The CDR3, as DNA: TGCGCCAGCAGCTTGGTTGACAGTTTAAATGAGCAGTTCTTC. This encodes CASSLVDSLNEQFF.

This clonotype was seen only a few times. The CDR3, as DNA: TGCGCCAGCAGCCACATTGCGCTAGCGGGGAGCGCTAGCACAGATACGCAGTATTTT. This sequence encodes CASSHIALAGSASTDTQYF. The chain carries TRBV5-1 and TRBJ2-3, with 9 bases identical to TRBD2. The trim removed 4 bases at V and 0 bases at J, leaving 15 bases unmatched. This CDR3 is 19 amino acids long. Per germline, CDR1 SGHRS and CDR2 YFSETQ.

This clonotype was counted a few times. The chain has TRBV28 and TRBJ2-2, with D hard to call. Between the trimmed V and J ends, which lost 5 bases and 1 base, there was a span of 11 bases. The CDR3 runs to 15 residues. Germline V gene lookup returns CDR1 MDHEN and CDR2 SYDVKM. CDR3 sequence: CASSPPSLNTGELFF. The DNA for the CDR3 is TGTGCCAGCAGTCCCCCGAGCTTGAACACCGGGGAGCTGTTTTTT.

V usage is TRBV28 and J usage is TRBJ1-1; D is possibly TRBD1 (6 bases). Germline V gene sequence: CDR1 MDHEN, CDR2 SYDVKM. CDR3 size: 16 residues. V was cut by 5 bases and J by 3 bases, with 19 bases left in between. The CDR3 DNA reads TGTGCCAGCAGTACCAGACCCGGGTCAGGGGACACTGAAGCTTTCTTT. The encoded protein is CASSTRPGSGDTEAFF. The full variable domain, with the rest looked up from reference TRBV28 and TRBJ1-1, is DVKVTQSSRYLVKRTGEKVFLECVQDMDHENMFWYRQDPGLGLRLIYFSYDVKMKEKGDIPEGYSVSREKKERFSLILESASTNQTSMYLCASSTRPGSGDTEAFFGQGTRLTVV.